This T cell receptor (beta chain) was sequenced in a study of cytomegalovirus exposure and HLA in healthy donors. Repertoires were generated with immunoSEQ multiplex PCR, while TCRdb's copy carries only in-frame clones and drops some. The sample records tens of thousands of clones, approximately 93% being singletons. The CDR3 has 21 amino acids. This chain connects TRBV7-5 to TRBJ2-1; TRBD2, as called in the table, went unchecked against the DNA. TRBV7-5 is tagged as a pseudogene. The sequence came from a woman aged 18 to 35 in good health and CMV-seronegative. Sequencing used PBMCs. CDR3 DNA: TGTGCCAGAAGCTTAGAACTCATAGCGGGAGGGCCGGTACAGGGGTACAATGAGCAGTTCTTC. The encoded protein is CARSLELIAGGPVQGYNEQFF.